Listed below are T cell receptor beta chains from one sample, sequenced in a study of blood T cell repertoires in COVID-19. TCRdb keeps only in-frame clones here, not all; method: immunoSEQ multiplex PCR. The sample lists about 170,000 clones, more than 85% occurring once. The sequencing input was peripheral blood. The receptors were gathered from a woman older than 75 in a cohort sampled during active or convalescent COVID-19. Both conserved end residues are part of each CDR3. The D gene is left open where the match is weak. Rows may omit the clone size; those that give it use once, few, many or a size class.

D: -; length: 15; V: TRBV30; J: TRBJ1-5; size: -; DNA: TGTGCCTGGAGCAGTATAGGGGGGGGCAATCAGCCCCAGCATTTT; CDR3: CAWSSIGGGNQPQHF
D: -; length: 15; V: TRBV19; J: TRBJ2-1; size: -; DNA: TGTGCCAGTAGCTCGCGGGACAGCCTGAGCAATGAGCAGTTCTTC; CDR3: CASSSRDSLSNEQFF
D: -; length: 14; V: TRBV6-5; J: TRBJ1-2; size: once; DNA: TGTGCCAGCAGGCGGGGCGGCGAAGTCTATGGCTACACCTTC; CDR3: CASRRGGEVYGYTF
D: TRBD1; length: 14; V: TRBV6-6; J: TRBJ2-4; size: -; DNA: TGTGCCAGCAGTCGGACAGGGATGGAAAACATTCAGTACTTC; CDR3: CASSRTGMENIQYF
D: -; length: 14; V: TRBV27; J: TRBJ1-1; size: -; DNA: TGTGCCAGCAGTTTATATGCCGGGTACCTTGAGGCTTTCTTT; CDR3: CASSLYAGYLEAFF
D: TRBD1; length: 12; V: TRBV6-5; J: TRBJ1-2; size: -; DNA: TGTGCCAGCAGCAGGACAGGGCTTGGCTACACCTTC; CDR3: CASSRTGLGYTF
D: -; length: 15; V: TRBV28; J: TRBJ1-3; size: few; DNA: TGTGCCAGCAGTTTAGGGACAATGGGTGGAAACACCATATATTTT; CDR3: CASSLGTMGGNTIYF
D: -; length: 15; V: TRBV5-1; J: TRBJ1-6; size: -; DNA: TGCGCCAGCAGCTTGCCAGGGGATAATAATTCACCCCTCCACTTT; CDR3: CASSLPGDNNSPLHF
D: TRBD1; length: 15; V: TRBV5-4; J: TRBJ1-1; size: -; DNA: TGTGCCAGCAGCGTGAGAGGACAGGGGCGCGCTGAAGCTTTCTTT; CDR3: CASSVRGQGRAEAFF
D: -; length: 14; V: TRBV30; J: TRBJ1-1; size: -; DNA: TGTGCCTGGACTTCCCCTGGGGGGGCACACAGGGCTTTCTTT; CDR3: CAWTSPGGAHRAFF
D: -; length: 16; V: TRBV4-3; J: TRBJ1-4; size: -; DNA: TGCGCCAGCAGCCAAGATGTGGGGCCAGCTAATGAAAAACTGTTTTTT; CDR3: CASSQDVGPANEKLFF
D: -; length: 17; V: TRBV28; J: TRBJ2-5; size: once; DNA: TGTGCCAGCAGTCACTCGCTTCAGGCCCGGCGAAATTGGACCCAGTACTTC; CDR3: CASSHSLQARRNWTQYF
D: TRBD1; length: 14; V: TRBV29-1; J: TRBJ1-1; size: once; DNA: TGCAGCGTGGTAGACAGGGCCAAAAACACTGAAGCTTTCTTT; CDR3: CSVVDRAKNTEAFF
D: TRBD2; length: 18; V: TRBV4-1; J: TRBJ2-1; size: -; DNA: TGCGCCAGCAGCCAAGATAAGTTGGCGGGAGGGCGAGCGCAAGAGCAGTTCTTC; CDR3: CASSQDKLAGGRAQEQFF
D: TRBD1; length: 15; V: TRBV5-1; J: TRBJ1-2; size: -; DNA: TGCGCCAGCAGCTCGAAAGGGACAGAAAACTATGGCTACACCTTC; CDR3: CASSSKGTENYGYTF
D: TRBD1; length: 14; V: TRBV7-9; J: TRBJ2-7; size: few; DNA: TGTGCCAGCAGCTTCCGGGACAGCTCCTACGAGCAGTACTTC; CDR3: CASSFRDSSYEQYF
D: TRBD2; length: 16; V: TRBV4-1; J: TRBJ2-3; size: -; DNA: TGCGCCAGCAGCCAAGAAACGGGACTAGTTACAGATACGCAGTATTTT; CDR3: CASSQETGLVTDTQYF
D: TRBD1; length: 14; V: TRBV2; J: TRBJ1-5; size: -; DNA: TGTGCCAGCAGGTCTAGCAGGGGGGATCAGCCCCAGCATTTT; CDR3: CASRSSRGDQPQHF